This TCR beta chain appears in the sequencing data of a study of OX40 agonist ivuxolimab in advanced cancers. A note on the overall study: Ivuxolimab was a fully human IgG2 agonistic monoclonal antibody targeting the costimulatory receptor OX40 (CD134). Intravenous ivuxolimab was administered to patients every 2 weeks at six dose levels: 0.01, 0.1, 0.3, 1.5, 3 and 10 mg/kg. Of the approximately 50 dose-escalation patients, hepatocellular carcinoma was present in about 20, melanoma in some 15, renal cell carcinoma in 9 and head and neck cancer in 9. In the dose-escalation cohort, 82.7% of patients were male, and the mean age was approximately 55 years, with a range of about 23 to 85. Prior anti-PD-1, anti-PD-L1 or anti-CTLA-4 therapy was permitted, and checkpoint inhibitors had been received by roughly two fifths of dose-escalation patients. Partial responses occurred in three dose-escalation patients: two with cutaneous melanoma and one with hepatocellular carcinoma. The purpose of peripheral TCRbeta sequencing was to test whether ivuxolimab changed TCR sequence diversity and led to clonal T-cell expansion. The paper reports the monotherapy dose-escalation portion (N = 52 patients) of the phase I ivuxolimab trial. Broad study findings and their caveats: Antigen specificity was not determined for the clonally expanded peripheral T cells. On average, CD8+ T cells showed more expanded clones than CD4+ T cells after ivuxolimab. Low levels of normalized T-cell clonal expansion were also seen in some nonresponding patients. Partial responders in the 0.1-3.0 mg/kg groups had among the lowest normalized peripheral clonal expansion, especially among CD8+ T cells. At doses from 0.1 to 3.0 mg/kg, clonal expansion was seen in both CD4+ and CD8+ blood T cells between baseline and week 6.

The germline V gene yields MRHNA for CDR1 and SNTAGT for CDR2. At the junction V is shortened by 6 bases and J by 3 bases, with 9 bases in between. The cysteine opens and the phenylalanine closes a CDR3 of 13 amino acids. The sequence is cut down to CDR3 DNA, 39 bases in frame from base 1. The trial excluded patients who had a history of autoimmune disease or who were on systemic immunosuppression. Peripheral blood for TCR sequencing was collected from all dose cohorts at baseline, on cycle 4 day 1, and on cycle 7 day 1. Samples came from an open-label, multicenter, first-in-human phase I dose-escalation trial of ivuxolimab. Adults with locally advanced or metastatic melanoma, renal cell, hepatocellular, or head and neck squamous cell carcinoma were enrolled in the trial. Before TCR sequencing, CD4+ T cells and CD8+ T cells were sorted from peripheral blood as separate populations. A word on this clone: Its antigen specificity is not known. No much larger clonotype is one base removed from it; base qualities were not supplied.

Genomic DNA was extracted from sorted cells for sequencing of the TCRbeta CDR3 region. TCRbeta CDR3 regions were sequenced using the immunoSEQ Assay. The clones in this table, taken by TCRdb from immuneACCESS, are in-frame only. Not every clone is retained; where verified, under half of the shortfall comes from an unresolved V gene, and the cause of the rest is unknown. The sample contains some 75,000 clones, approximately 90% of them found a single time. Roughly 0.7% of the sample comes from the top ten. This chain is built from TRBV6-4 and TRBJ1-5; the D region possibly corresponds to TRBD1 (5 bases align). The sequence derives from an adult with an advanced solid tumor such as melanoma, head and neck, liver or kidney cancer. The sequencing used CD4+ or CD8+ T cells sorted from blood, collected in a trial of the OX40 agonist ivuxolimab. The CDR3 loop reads CASSRDHNQPQHF. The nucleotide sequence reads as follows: TGTGCCAGCAGCCGGGACCACAATCAGCCCCAGCATTTT.